This T cell receptor (beta chain) was recovered during a study of blood T cell repertoires in COVID-19. About the research overall: Spain, Italy and the United States supplied samples that represented acute and convalescent COVID-19. In each case, the material was cDNA or gDNA derived from T cells, B-cell-depleted T cells, or PBMCs.

CDR3 length equals 16 residues. Germline trimming cut 6 bases from V and 0 bases from J; bases unmatched to any gene: 7. Germline V gene data show CDR1 as MNHEY and CDR2 as SVGEGT. Source study methods: It was from reference gene primer amplification that nucleated cell counts were estimated. Measured with immunoSEQ multiplex PCR; TCRdb has only the in-frame clones, and not every one. V, J and clone size reflect that table, while D and trimming were determined from the DNA. In the table there are 200,000 or so clones, almost 85% of which are singletons. The V and J genes are TRBV6-2 or TRBV6-3 and TRBJ2-2; TRBD2 agrees at 7 bases. Material for sequencing was peripheral blood. This TCR was sampled from a human donor with acute or convalescent COVID-19. The donor label of this sample is uncertain. The CDR3 coding sequence is TGTGCCAGCAGCCTAATAGCGGGTCCGAACACCGGGGAGCTGTTTTTT. This translates into CASSLIAGPNTGELFF.